Presented here are 30 T cell receptor beta chains from one specimen sequenced in a study of cytomegalovirus exposure and HLA in healthy donors (dated by TCRdb to the late 2010s). Preparation of the library involved the immunoSEQ multiplex PCR assay. A mixture of 60 forward primers for TCR Vbeta segments and 13 reverse primers for TCR Jbeta segments was used in the multiplex PCR. As stored in TCRdb, this immuneACCESS dataset retains in-frame rearrangements with V and J assigned. A fraction of the clones does not appear; measured against another copy, unresolved V genes explain less than half of the discrepancy, and the remainder lacks a known reason. The sample has roughly 60,000 clones on record. Clones ranked in the top ten supply approximately 4% of the sample. The sequenced sample consisted of PBMCs. The origin of the receptors is a woman aged 18-29 years in good health and CMV-seronegative.

The rearrangement links TRBV6-6 to TRBJ1-1; D unclear. Trimming cost V 0 bases and J 5 bases, with 10 bases left between them. From germline, CDR1 is MNHNY and CDR2 SVGAGI (reference sequence). There are 14 residues in the CDR3. The CDR3 region is CASSYSSVSTEAFF. The CDR3 coding sequence is TGTGCCAGCAGTTACTCGTCAGTAAGTACTGAAGCTTTCTTT.

This rearrangement joins TRBV7-2 to TRBJ2-7; D perhaps matches TRBD2 (5 bases). V lost 5 bases and J 3 bases, leaving 14 bases between the germline ends. CDR1 is SGHTA, CDR2 FQGNSA, per germline. There are 14 residues in the CDR3. In DNA form, the CDR3 reads TGTGCCAGCAGCCTCCTAGCAGATAACTACGAGCAGTACTTC. It is translated as CASSLLADNYEQYF.

The J gene is TRBJ1-5, the V gene TRBV6-5; D gene unclear. V lost 7 bases and J 6 bases, leaving 10 bases between the germline ends. CDR1 MNHEY and CDR2 SVGAGI come from the germline V gene. This CDR3 comprises 12 residues. The CDR3 here is CASIMSSQPQHF. The CDR3 bases are TGTGCCAGCATTATGAGTTCTCAGCCCCAGCATTTT.

The chain is built from TRBV11-2 and TRBJ1-2, with TRBD1 matching over 10 bases. From germline, CDR1 is SGHAT and CDR2 FQNNGV. V was pared by 5 bases and J by 7 bases, with 4 bases of the junction left unmatched. The CDR3 consists of 13 residues. In nucleotides, the CDR3 is TGTGCCAGCAGCCCCGACAGGGGGCGTGGCTACACCTTC. Its translation: CASSPDRGRGYTF.

V is TRBV14 and J is TRBJ1-1; 10 nucleotides match TRBD1. V trimming: 4 bases; J trimming: 1 base; junction bases outside the gene matches: 0. CDR1 and CDR2 (germline): SGHDN, FVKESK. CDR3 length: 14 residues. The CDR3 bases are TGTGCCAGCAGCCGGACAGGGGGGAACACTGAAGCTTTCTTT. It encodes CASSRTGGNTEAFF.

This rearrangement joins TRBV6-5 to TRBJ1-5; D not resolved. From germline, CDR1 is MNHEY and CDR2 SVGAGI. The V and J ends lost 2 bases and 5 bases respectively, with 16 bases between them. CDR3 length equals 16 residues. CDR3: CASSYAPRGRHQPQHF. CDR3 coding DNA: TGTGCCAGCAGTTACGCTCCCCGGGGTAGACATCAGCCCCAGCATTTT.

V and J are TRBV30 and TRBJ1-5; 8 bases match TRBD1. CDR3 length equals 14 residues. Germline CDR1 reads GTSNPN; CDR2 reads SVGIG (reference sequence). Losses at the gene ends were 5 bases for V and 0 bases for J; bases not matched to a gene: 3. The CDR3 spells CAWDRGYSNQPQHF. For the CDR3, the DNA is TGTGCCTGGGACAGGGGCTATAGCAATCAGCCCCAGCATTTT.

The genes are TRBV6-1 and TRBJ2-7, with TRBD1 identical over 7 bases. The CDR3 sequence is 14 residues long. With 8 bases clipped from V and 5 bases from J, the junction kept 12 bases outside the gene matches. Germline V CDR1 and CDR2: MNHNS, SASEGT. The CDR3 DNA reads TGTGCCAGCGGGGACAGAAGTGGGATACACGAGCAGTACTTC. Amino acid sequence: CASGDRSGIHEQYF.

V is TRBV15 and J is TRBJ2-7, with 9 bases aligning to TRBD2. The CDR3 contains 14 residues. Germline V gene lookup returns CDR1 LNHNV and CDR2 YYDKDF (reference sequence). Trimming cost V 8 bases and J 4 bases; bases outside gene matches: 9. This CDR3 reads CATAQASGRYEQYF. The CDR3 nucleotides are TGTGCCACCGCTCAGGCCAGCGGGAGGTACGAGCAGTACTTC.

The chain carries TRBV7-9 and TRBJ1-2, with D possibly being TRBD1 (6 bases). The germline V gene encodes CDR1 SEHNR and CDR2 FQNEAQ (reference sequence). The ends were cut back, 1 base at V and 1 base at J, with 10 bases in the middle. This CDR3 contains 15 residues. The chain's CDR3 is CASSLETGDNYGYTF. Here the CDR3 DNA reads TGTGCCAGCAGCTTAGAGACAGGTGATAACTATGGCTACACCTTC.

This rearrangement joins TRBV11-3 to TRBJ2-5; TRBD1 matches 8 bases. V lost 5 bases and J lost 5; bases outside the gene matches: 7. From germline, CDR1 is SGHNT and CDR2 YENEEA. The CDR3 has 14 residues. The CDR3 sequence: CASSPRTGRETQYF. The CDR3 nucleotides read TGTGCCAGCAGCCCTCGGACAGGGCGGGAGACCCAGTACTTC. Combining the CDR3 with reference TRBV11-3 and TRBJ2-5 gives the whole variable domain EAGVVQSPRYKIIEKKQPVAFWCNPISGHNTLYWYLQNLGQGPELLIRYENEEAVDDSQLPKDRFSAERLKGVDSTLKIQPAELGDSAVYLCASSPRTGRETQYFGPGTRLLVL.

The V gene is TRBV7-9, the J gene TRBJ1-2; D remains unclear. The V end was cut by 0 bases, the J end by 0 bases, with 11 bases between. Germline values: CDR1 SEHNR, CDR2 FQNEAQ (reference sequence). This CDR3 is built from 16 residues. CDR3 residues: CASSLAWEGANYGYTF. In DNA, the CDR3 is TGTGCCAGCAGCTTAGCATGGGAGGGTGCTAACTATGGCTACACCTTC.

The chain employs TRBV9 and TRBJ2-1; a weak D match, TRBD2 (5 bases). Germline CDR1 and CDR2: SGDLS and YYNGEE. V was pared by 0 bases and J by 9 bases, with 10 bases between. This CDR3 is 13 amino acids long. As DNA, the CDR3 is TGTGCCAGCAGCGTAGATCTAGCTGGTGAGCAGTTCTTC. The encoded protein is CASSVDLAGEQFF.

The chain is built from TRBV29-1 and TRBJ2-3; 10 positions agree with TRBD2. The V and J ends lost 7 bases and 3 bases, in that order; junction bases with no gene match: 4. The CDR3 consists of 13 residues. Germline CDR1 and CDR2: SQVTM and ANQGSEA. CDR3 in DNA: TGCAGCGGGCTAGCGGGAGTGACAGATACGCAGTATTTT. It is translated as CSGLAGVTDTQYF.

The chain combines TRBV2 with TRBJ1-2; D is uncertain. V dropped 5 bases and J dropped 0 bases, with 10 bases sitting between them. CDR3 length equals 14 residues. Looked up from germline, CDR1 is SNHLY and CDR2 is FYNNEI. The CDR3 bases are TGTGCCAGCAGTCCCCTAGCGGCTAACTATGGCTACACCTTC. This sequence encodes CASSPLAANYGYTF.

The J gene is TRBJ2-7, the V gene TRBV5-4; D gene uncertain. Deletions cut 4 bases from V and 1 base from J, with 12 bases between. Germline V lookup: CDR1 SGHNT, CDR2 YYREEE (reference sequence). The CDR3 is 14 residues long. CDR3 region: CASSTVATSYEQYF. As DNA, the CDR3 is TGTGCCAGCAGCACCGTAGCAACGTCCTACGAGCAGTACTTC.

Turning to this clone: Other DNA sequences in this specimen translate into the identical CDR3. The genes are TRBV4-1 and TRBJ2-7; TRBD2 matches at 11 bases. The CDR3 covers 16 residues. Germline V gene sequence: CDR1 MGHRA, CDR2 YSYEKL. The V segment lost 2 bases and the J segment 0 bases; nucleotides outside the gene matches: 3. The CDR3 DNA sequence: TGCGCCAGCAGCCAATCTCTAGCGGGAGGCTCCTACGAGCAGTACTTC. Its protein is CASSQSLAGGSYEQYF.

The rearrangement uses TRBV13 and TRBJ1-5, with 7 bases identical to TRBD1. CDR3 length: 14 residues. The V gene's germline CDR1 is PRHDT and CDR2 FYEKMQ (reference sequence). J was trimmed by 10 bases and V by 0 bases; bases with no gene match: 6. The CDR3 spells CASSLGTGRNPQHF. As DNA, the CDR3 is TGTGCCAGCAGCTTAGGGACAGGGCGGAACCCCCAGCATTTT. The whole variable domain, remainder taken from reference TRBV13 and TRBJ1-5, is AAGVIQSPRHLIKEKRETATLKCYPIPRHDTVYWYQQGPGQDPQFLISFYEKMQSDKGSIPDRFSAQQFSDYHSELNMSSLELGDSALYFCASSLGTGRNPQHFGDGTRLSIL.

V is TRBV6-5 and J is TRBJ1-1; D possibly corresponds to TRBD1 (6 bases). Germline CDR1 is MNHEY and CDR2 is SVGAGI. The CDR3 consists of 15 residues. Trimming removed 6 bases from V and 4 bases from J, with 18 bases in between. CDR3 DNA sequence: TGTGCCAGCAGCCCCGGGACCCGAGGGGGCACTGAAGCTTTCTTT. Protein sequence: CASSPGTRGGTEAFF.

The V gene is TRBV11-2, the J gene TRBJ2-7; 8 bases align to TRBD1. Germline values: CDR1 SGHAT, CDR2 FQNNGV. This CDR3 comprises 14 residues. V lost 4 bases and J lost 1; bases outside the gene matches: 3. The chain's CDR3 is CASSSDRGSYEQYF. Here the CDR3 DNA reads TGTGCCAGCAGCTCCGACAGGGGTTCCTACGAGCAGTACTTC.

The chain combines TRBV25-1 with TRBJ2-3; tentative D call: TRBD2 (6 bases). Germline CDR1 MGHDK, CDR2 SYGVNS. The CDR3 is made up of 14 amino acids. V lost 3 bases to trimming and J lost 6 bases, with 13 bases between them. The CDR3 loop reads CASSEQGGGDTQYF. The DNA of the CDR3 is TGTGCCAGCAGTGAGCAGGGAGGTGGGGATACGCAGTATTTT.

The J gene is TRBJ1-2, the V gene TRBV2; 11 bases fit TRBD1. This CDR3 is built from 15 residues. V lost 10 bases, J lost 2 bases, and 9 bases stayed unmatched. From germline, CDR1 is SNHLY and CDR2 FYNNEI. CDR3 in amino acids: CAILLRDRGNYGYTF. The CDR3 nucleotides read TGTGCCATCCTTTTAAGGGACAGGGGGAACTATGGCTACACCTTC.

The CDR3 nucleotides are TGCAGCGTCCTACAGAACTCTGGGGCCAACGTCCTGACTTTC. It codes for CSVLQNSGANVLTF. The chain links TRBV29-1 to TRBJ2-6; no clear D. The CDR3 is made up of 14 amino acids. CDR1 is SQVTM and CDR2 is ANQGSEA in the germline V gene. With 6 bases removed from V and 0 bases from J, the gap between germline ends came to 9 bases.

The J gene is TRBJ2-5, the V gene TRBV9; 7 bases fit TRBD2. The DNA end favors TRBJ2-7, so the J call may be wrong. The CDR3 is 15 residues long. The germline V gene has CDR1 SGDLS and CDR2 YYNGEE. The CDR3 here is CASSVGGSGLNEQYF. The CDR3 DNA sequence: TGTGCCAGCAGCGTAGGGGGTAGCGGGCTAAACGAGCAGTACTTC.

V and J are TRBV7-3 and TRBJ2-2; TRBD2 matches at 8 bases. With 5 bases clipped from V and 7 bases from J, the junction kept 12 bases outside the gene matches. The V gene's germline CDR1 is SGHTA and CDR2 FQGTGA. The CDR3 spans 16 residues. The CDR3 bases are TGTGCCAGCAGCCCCGGTCGCAGCGGGAGTGGCGGGGAGCTGTTTTTT. It specifies CASSPGRSGSGGELFF.

The rearrangement joins TRBV5-1 to TRBJ2-3; 13 bases are shared with TRBD2. Trimming at V came to 4 bases and at J to 0 bases, leaving 8 bases not matched to a gene. This CDR3 is built from 18 residues. Germline V gives CDR1 SGHRS, CDR2 YFSETQ. Here the CDR3 reads CASSPRTSGGWSTDTQYF. CDR3 nucleotide sequence: TGCGCCAGCAGCCCCCGGACTAGCGGGGGATGGAGCACAGATACGCAGTATTTT.

This chain uses TRBV27 with TRBJ2-7, with 8 bases fitting TRBD2. CDR1 MNHEY and CDR2 SMNVEV come from the germline V gene (reference sequence). The V gene end was trimmed by 1 base and the J gene end by 5 bases; junction bases not matched to a gene: 7. This CDR3 is built from 15 residues. The CDR3 sequence: CASSLWSSGSHEQYF. The CDR3 DNA follows: TGTGCCAGCAGTTTATGGTCCAGCGGGAGCCACGAGCAGTACTTC.

The chain recombines TRBV18 with TRBJ2-7, with 11 bases matching TRBD1. Germline CDR1 KGHSH, CDR2 LQKENI. The CDR3 runs 16 residues. V trimming: 3 bases; J trimming: 5 bases; junction bases outside the gene matches: 9. DNA for the CDR3: TGTGCCAGCTCACCCCCCGGACAGGGGGCGTCCAACGAGCAGTACTTC. Protein sequence: CASSPPGQGASNEQYF.

This chain uses TRBV11-2 with TRBJ2-1, with D possibly matching TRBD2 (6 bases). The germline V gene has CDR1 SGHAT and CDR2 FQNNGV. The CDR3 covers 15 residues. Deletions cut 5 bases from V and 7 bases from J, with 18 bases between. The CDR3 DNA reads TGTGCCAGCAGCGGGACTCAAGGGACGGGGAATGAGCAGTTCTTC. Its translation: CASSGTQGTGNEQFF.

The rearrangement joins TRBV19 to TRBJ1-5, with D maybe TRBD1 (5 bases). Germline lookup yields CDR1 LNHDA and CDR2 SQIVND (reference sequence). The V end was cut by 3 bases, the J end by 4 bases, with 16 bases between. This CDR3 contains 16 residues. The CDR3 coding sequence is TGTGCCAGTAGTATCGGGTCGGACATATGGAATCAGCCCCAGCATTTT. Translated: CASSIGSDIWNQPQHF.